Here is one T cell receptor beta chain with its context. Its antigen is still unknown. V was clipped by 3 bases and J by 7 bases; unmatched bases: 9. CDR3 length: 16 residues. The data originate from a study of T cell responses to AZD1222 COVID-19 vaccine. Study findings and constraints: White British donors predominated, females outnumbered males, and clonal diversity was possibly underestimated. The study found Spike-specific TCR breadth and depth rose after two AZD1222 doses.

TCRdb's copy holds only in-frame clones and misses some; the assay was immunoSEQ multiplex PCR. Counted here are tens of thousands of clones, just over 85% occurring once; the ten biggest clones make up about 9.4%. The material sequenced was peripheral blood, taken on day 0 of AZD1222 vaccination. V usage is TRBV5-3 and J usage is TRBJ2-1; 11 nucleotides agree with TRBD2. TRBV5-3 is marked as an open reading frame, function uncertain. This clonotype originated in an adult in good health. The CDR3 region has the DNA TGTGCCAGAAGCTCCCTATTAGCGGGAGGGCGGAATGAGCAGTTCTTC. It yields the protein CARSSLLAGGRNEQFF.